This entry is about one T cell receptor (beta chain). The antigen is undetermined. The data were produced by immunoSEQ multiplex PCR, yet TCRdb's version contains in-frame clones alone and is incomplete. This sample has around 140,000 clones, with 93% found just once. The data were taken from a study of T cell responses to AZD1222 COVID-19 vaccine. Whole-study results and caveats: Donors were largely white British and mainly female; clonal diversity was possibly underestimated.

The sample was peripheral blood, taken on day 0 of AZD1222 vaccination. The source is an adult in good health.

DNA of the CDR3: TGCGCCAGCAGCTTGGATAGCGGGGGGGCTAAGTCTCGTGAGCAGTTCTTC. This gives the protein CASSLDSGGAKSREQFF. V and J are TRBV5-1 and TRBJ2-1; 11 bases fit TRBD2. The CDR3 sequence is 17 residues long. Germline CDR1 reads SGHRS; CDR2 reads YFSETQ. V gave up 0 bases and J gave up 9 bases; unmatched junction bases: 11.